This T cell receptor (beta chain) was found in a study of cytomegalovirus exposure and HLA in healthy donors. PCR involved 60 Vbeta and 13 Jbeta primers. Libraries were prepared by immunoSEQ multiplex PCR; TCRdb keeps only in-frame clonotypes and omits some of them. The sample carries around 160,000 clones, around four fifths recorded once. CDR1 is PRHDT and CDR2 is FYEKMQ in the germline V gene (reference sequence). Trimming removed 0 bases from V and 8 bases from J, with 2 bases in between. The CDR3 consists of 11 residues. The sample taken for sequencing was PBMCs. The chain is built from TRBV13 and TRBJ2-1, with unresolved D. This TCR came from a young man in good health and CMV-seropositive. The CDR3 DNA follows: TGTGCCAGCAGCTTAGGCGATGAGCAGTTCTTC. It yields the protein CASSLGDEQFF.